The 9 T cell receptor beta chains in this list originate from one sample, sequenced in a study of OX40 agonist ivuxolimab in advanced cancers. Clones were sequenced by immunoSEQ multiplex PCR, and TCRdb holds only the in-frame ones, with some missing. The table includes around 70,000 clones, approximately 85% detected once. This sample comprised CD4+ or CD8+ T cells sorted from blood, obtained in a trial of the OX40 agonist ivuxolimab. These receptors all stem from an adult with an advanced solid tumor such as melanoma, head and neck, liver or kidney cancer.

V is TRBV29-1 and J is TRBJ2-3, with TRBD1 matching over 9 bases. The V and J ends lost 7 bases and 4 bases, in that order; junction bases with no gene match: 21. This CDR3 spans 18 amino acids. Germline V gene data show CDR1 as SQVTM and CDR2 as ANQGSEA. This CDR3 is CSAQSQVLGTGRADTQYF. CDR3 in DNA: TGCAGCGCCCAGAGTCAGGTCCTAGGGACAGGGAGGGCAGATACGCAGTATTTT.

CDR3 sequence reads: CASSGRQGAHNSPLHF. The CDR3 DNA sequence: TGTGCCAGCAGCGGCCGACAGGGAGCTCATAATTCACCCCTCCACTTT. The chain carries TRBV7-9 and TRBJ1-6; 7 nucleotides align to TRBD1. This CDR3 contains 16 residues. From germline, CDR1 is SEHNR and CDR2 FQNEAQ (reference sequence). Trimming took 5 bases from V and 5 from J; bases not matched to a gene: 9.

The chain is built from TRBV4-2 and TRBJ1-1, with 8 bases fitting TRBD1. Trimming cost V 4 bases and J 5 bases; bases outside gene matches: 6. This CDR3 spans 14 amino acids. Germline CDR1 and CDR2: LGHNA and YNFKEQ. The CDR3 DNA reads as TGTGCCAGCAGCCGGAGGACAGGGAATACTGAAGCTTTCTTT. The encoded protein is CASSRRTGNTEAFF.

V usage is TRBV6-5 and J usage is TRBJ1-1; no firm D call. Deletions cut 6 bases from V and 8 bases from J, with 13 bases between. In germline, CDR1 is MNHEY, CDR2 SVGAGI. The CDR3 spans 12 residues. For the CDR3, the DNA is TGTGCCAGCAGGGGGAGTGGGCAGGAAGCTTTCTTT. Translation gives CASRGSGQEAFF.

V gene TRBV19 combines with J gene TRBJ2-6; tentatively, D is TRBD1 or TRBD2 (5 bases each). CDR1 and CDR2 from the germline V gene are LNHDA and SQIVND (reference sequence). Trimming pared 5 bases from V and 3 bases from J, leaving 23 bases between. The CDR3 has 19 amino acids. The CDR3 region has the DNA TGTGCCAGTAGTTCCGGACCCGGGACCGACCTTTATGGGGCCAACGTCCTGACTTTC. Its translation is CASSSGPGTDLYGANVLTF.

The chain is built from TRBV2 and TRBJ2-3, with TRBD2 as a possible D gene (6 bases). Germline assignment: CDR1 SNHLY and CDR2 FYNNEI. The CDR3 spans 15 residues. The V end lost 4 bases, the J end lost 0 bases, and 11 bases lay between the germline ends. CDR3 residues: CASSGQAGSTDTQYF. CDR3 DNA sequence: TGTGCCAGCAGTGGGCAAGCGGGTAGCACAGATACGCAGTATTTT.

This chain links TRBV7-9 with TRBJ2-3, with D uncertain. V was trimmed by 5 bases and J by 6 bases, leaving 24 bases between them. The germline V gene has CDR1 SEHNR and CDR2 FQNEAQ (reference sequence). This CDR3 comprises 17 residues. The CDR3 bases are TGTGCCAGCAGCCGACCAGCTTTGCGTCCTTTCCCGGATACGCAGTATTTT. It encodes CASSRPALRPFPDTQYF.

The V and J genes are TRBV10-2 and TRBJ1-5; D gene ambiguous. Germline-derived CDR1 and CDR2 are WSHSY and SAAADI. V lost 3 bases and J lost 0, with 9 bases in between. This CDR3 region has 15 residues. The DNA for the CDR3 is TGCGCCAGCAGTGATCCAGGCTATAGCAATCAGCCCCAGCATTTT. Its translation: CASSDPGYSNQPQHF.

The chain combines TRBV9 with TRBJ1-3; the D is unclear. From germline, CDR1 is SGDLS and CDR2 YYNGEE. Trimming shortened V by 0 bases and J by 4 bases, and 11 bases separated the two germline ends. The CDR3 runs to 15 residues. CDR3 sequence: CASSVEGGYGNTIYF. The CDR3 nucleotides are TGTGCCAGCAGCGTAGAAGGAGGGTACGGAAACACCATATATTTT.